This TCR beta chain was sequenced during a study of shared clonotypes between healthy human individuals. The study, taken as a whole, reports: Among non-shared clonotypes, generation probabilities were lower than among those shared by all four donors. Naive subsets generally had larger estimated richness than memory subsets.

Details on this clone: Its target is unknown.

Using immunoSEQ multiplex PCR, the repertoire was profiled, and TCRdb retains in-frame clones only, with some absent. The repertoire includes some 2,000,000 clones, 90% to 95% of them detected once, and around 0.13% sits in the top ten. Sequences were obtained from naive CD4+ T cells sorted from blood. Specified subset: CD45RA+ positively selected. The receptor comes from a man aged 18-30 years in good health.

Here the CDR3 DNA reads TGTGCCAGCAGTCGCGGGGAGGACTATTCACCCCTCCACTTT. It encodes CASSRGEDYSPLHF. This chain uses TRBV6-5 with TRBJ1-6; D is undetermined. CDR1 and CDR2 (germline): MNHEY, SVGAGI. This CDR3 has 14 amino acids. V shed 5 bases and J shed 8 bases, with 13 bases lying between them.